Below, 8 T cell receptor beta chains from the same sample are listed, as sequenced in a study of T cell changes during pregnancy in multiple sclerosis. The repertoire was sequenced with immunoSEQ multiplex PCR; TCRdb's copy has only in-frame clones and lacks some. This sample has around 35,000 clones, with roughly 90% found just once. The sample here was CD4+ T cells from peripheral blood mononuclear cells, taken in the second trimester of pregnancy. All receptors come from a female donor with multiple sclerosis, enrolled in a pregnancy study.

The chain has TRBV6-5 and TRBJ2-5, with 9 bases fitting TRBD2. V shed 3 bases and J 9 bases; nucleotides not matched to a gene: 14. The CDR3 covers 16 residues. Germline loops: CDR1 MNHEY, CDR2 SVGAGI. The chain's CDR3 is CASSYPSGESPGAQYF. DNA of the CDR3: TGTGCCAGCAGTTATCCTAGCGGGGAGAGCCCAGGGGCCCAGTACTTC.

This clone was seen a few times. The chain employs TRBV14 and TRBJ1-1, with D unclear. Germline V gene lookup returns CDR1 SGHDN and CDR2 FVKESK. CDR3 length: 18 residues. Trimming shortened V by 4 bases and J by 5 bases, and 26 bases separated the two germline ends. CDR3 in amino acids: CASSLNLDERGRGTEAFF. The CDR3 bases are TGTGCCAGCAGCCTTAATCTCGACGAACGAGGGCGAGGAACTGAAGCTTTCTTT.

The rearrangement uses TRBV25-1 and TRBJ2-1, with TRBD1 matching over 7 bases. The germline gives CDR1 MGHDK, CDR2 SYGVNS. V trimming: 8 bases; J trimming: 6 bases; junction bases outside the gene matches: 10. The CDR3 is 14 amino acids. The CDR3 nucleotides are TGTGCCAGCCGGGGTCCGACAGGGCTCAATGAGCAGTTCTTC. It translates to CASRGPTGLNEQFF.

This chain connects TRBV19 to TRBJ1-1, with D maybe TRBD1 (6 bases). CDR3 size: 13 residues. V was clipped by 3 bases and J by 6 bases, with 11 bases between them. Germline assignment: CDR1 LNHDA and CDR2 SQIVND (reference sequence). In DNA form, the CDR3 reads TGTGCCAGTAGTATTCAGGGGAGACCTGAAGCTTTCTTT. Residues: CASSIQGRPEAFF. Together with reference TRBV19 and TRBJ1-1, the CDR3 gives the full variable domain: DGGITQSPKYLFRKEGQNVTLSCEQNLNHDAMYWYRQDPGQGLRLIYYSQIVNDFQKGDIAEGYSVSREKKESFPLTVTSAQKNPTAFYLCASSIQGRPEAFFGQGTRLTVV.

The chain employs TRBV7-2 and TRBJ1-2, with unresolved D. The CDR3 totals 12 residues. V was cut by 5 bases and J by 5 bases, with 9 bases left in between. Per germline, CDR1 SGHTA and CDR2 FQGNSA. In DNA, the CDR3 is TGTGCCAGCAGCGGCCGACAATATGGCTACACCTTC. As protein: CASSGRQYGYTF.

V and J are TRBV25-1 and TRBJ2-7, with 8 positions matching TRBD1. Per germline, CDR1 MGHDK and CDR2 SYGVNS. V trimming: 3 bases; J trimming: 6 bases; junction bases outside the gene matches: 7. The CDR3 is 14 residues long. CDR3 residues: CASSDASGGVEQYF. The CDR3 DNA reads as TGTGCCAGCAGTGATGCCTCAGGGGGCGTCGAGCAGTACTTC.

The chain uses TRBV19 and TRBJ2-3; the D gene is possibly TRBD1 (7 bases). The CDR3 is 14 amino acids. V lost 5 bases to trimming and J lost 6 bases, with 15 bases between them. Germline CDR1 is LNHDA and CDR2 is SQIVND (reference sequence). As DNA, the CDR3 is TGTGCCAGTAGTCCCCGGACAGGAGGGGATACGCAGTATTTT. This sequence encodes CASSPRTGGDTQYF.

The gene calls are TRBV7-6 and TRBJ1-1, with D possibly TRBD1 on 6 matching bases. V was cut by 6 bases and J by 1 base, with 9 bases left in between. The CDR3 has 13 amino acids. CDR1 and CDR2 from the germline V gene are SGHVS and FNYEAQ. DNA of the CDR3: TGTGCCAGCAGATCACAGGGGAACACTGAAGCTTTCTTT. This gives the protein CASRSQGNTEAFF.